This T cell receptor beta chain was captured by sequencing in a study of metastatic and nonmetastatic thyroid tumors. On the study more broadly: Blood and tumor or nodule tissue repertoires from malignant and benign thyroid patients were compared. Study-wide findings and caveats: It was reported that TCR beta diversity was significantly higher in malignant thyroid tumors than benign nodules, in blood and tumor.

Per the study methods: CDR3 was compared across clinicopathological groups, and the resulting differences were used to build a distant-metastasis classifier for papillary thyroid cancer. TCRdb re-clonotyped the PCR reads through MiXCR. The authors' filters were not applied to this entry. This sample has fewer than 4,500 clones, with 35% found just once. Until they underwent thyroid surgery, no patient had received any treatment. This CDR3 spans 14 amino acids. Germline V lookup: CDR1 SGDLS, CDR2 YYNGEE. This clone was counted many times. Its target is unknown. Compared with germline, one end of the junction differs, possibly owing to a read error. Other DNA sequences from this sample encode an identical CDR3 as well.

This TCR was recovered from a male donor with papillary thyroid cancer or a benign thyroid nodule (not recorded which). Some clones in this sample may be carry-over from other donors' samples. The sample taken for sequencing was adjacent normal tissue. The chain is built from TRBV9 and TRBJ2-1; no firm D call. In DNA form, the CDR3 reads TGTGCCAGCAGTGTAGCTAAGCTCGACAATGAGCAGTTCTTC. It yields the protein CASSVAKLDNEQFF.